The rows below give T cell receptor beta chains drawn from one sample of a study of blood T cell repertoires in COVID-19. Only in-frame clones appear in the TCRdb table, and some are missing; sequencing was by immunoSEQ multiplex PCR. The sample has 150,000 to 200,000 clones, over 90% seen once; the top ten hold less than 2%. The sample consisted of peripheral blood. The source is a woman aged 60-75 years with COVID-19, enrolled during active disease. Both conserved end residues are part of each CDR3. The order of the fields is clone size, V gene, J gene, D gene, CDR3 DNA, CDR3 protein. D genes are given only for firm matches. Expanded clones are given a class, and other clones once, few, many or no size at all.

NA,TRBV4-1,TRBJ1-5,TRBD1,TGCGCCAGCAGCCAACACGGGACAGGGCGGGAGCCCCAGCATTTT,CASSQHGTGREPQHF
NA,TRBV3-1/TRBV3-2,TRBJ2-1,NA,TGTGCCAGCAGCCCTGAATTAACTACAGGGAAAGATGAGCAGTTCTTC,CASSPELTTGKDEQFF
NA,TRBV7-2,TRBJ1-1,NA,TGTGCCAGCAGCTTAGTTGGCCTTAACACTGAAGCTTTCTTT,CASSLVGLNTEAFF
NA,TRBV10-2,TRBJ2-3,TRBD1,TGCGCCAGCCGGGACAGGGGGCCCACAGATACGCAGTATTTT,CASRDRGPTDTQYF
NA,TRBV7-2,TRBJ1-1,NA,TGTGCCAGCAGCTTAGGAAGTTCTCTCGGAGCTTTCTTT,CASSLGSSLGAFF
few,TRBV9,TRBJ1-4,NA,TGTGCCAGCAGCGTAGGGGTCGGGGTGAATGAAAAACTGTTTTTT,CASSVGVGVNEKLFF
NA,TRBV6-4,TRBJ2-3,TRBD1,TGTGCCAGCAGTGACGGGACAGGGGCAGATACGCAGTATTTT,CASSDGTGADTQYF
once,TRBV3-1/TRBV3-2,TRBJ2-1,TRBD1,TGTGCCAGCAGCGCCGGGACAGCTACCTACAATGAGCAGTTCTTC,CASSAGTATYNEQFF
NA,TRBV20-1,TRBJ2-5,NA,TGCAGTGCTAGAGTCGAAGAGACCCAGTACTTC,CSARVEETQYF
NA,TRBV6-5,TRBJ2-7,TRBD1,TGTGCCAGCAGCAGGGACAGGGCCGAGCAGTACTTC,CASSRDRAEQYF
NA,TRBV4-3,TRBJ2-6,NA,TGCGCCAGCAGCTGGAAGGGGCTAGGCTCTGGGGCCAACGTCCTGACTTTC,CASSWKGLGSGANVLTF